The entry below describes one T cell receptor (beta chain). This clone was seen once. The specificity of this receptor is unknown. No clone much larger than this one lies a single base away; base qualities are absent. There are 14 amino acids in the CDR3, from cysteine to phenylalanine inclusive. The entry retains the CDR3 DNA only, 42 bases that are in frame from base 1. Via the germline V gene (reference sequence), CDR1 is LNHDA and CDR2 SQIVND. Ends trimmed: V by 6 bases, J by 1 base; bases unmatched to a gene: 5. The CDR3 regions of human TCRbeta chains were analyzed by immunosequencing. Turning to the authors' computational methods: TCRs in the repertoires were matched against a reference library of SARS-CoV-2-specific TCRs that had been generated with the MIRA antigen-specificity platform. Breadth was defined as the fraction of unique TCRs that were SARS-CoV-2-associated, and depth was defined as the fraction of total T cells that were SARS-CoV-2-associated. Using the MIRA data, each spike-specific TCR was mapped to the spike region that the TCR reacts to and placed in a CD4 or CD8 class. Log10-transformed breadth and depth values were compared by one-way ANOVA with Sidak's multiple comparisons tests. TCRdb holds this immuneACCESS table with in-frame rearrangements only. Some clones are missing; in checked studies, unresolved V genes explain under half, and the rest has no known cause. V and J calls and clone size follow that table, whereas D and trimming were derived from the DNA. Within this sample are roughly 180,000 clones, with 90% to 95% of them counted one time only. Clones ranked in the top ten supply approximately 1.7% of the sample.

The sample belongs to a study of T cell responses to AZD1222 COVID-19 vaccine (dated by TCRdb to the early 2020s). Broadly, across the study: A total of 230 to 250 trial participants underwent TCR sequencing, of whom 200 to 220 received two doses of AZD1222 and about 25 received two doses of the MenACWY control vaccine. Trial participants were enrolled by age into subgroups of 18-55, 56-69 and 70-plus years, and around 150, 29 and 61 TCR-sequenced participants, respectively, were included in these subgroups.

According to the study, the label for this sample's time point signals: about 28 days (+/-7) after the second vaccine dose. AZD1222 recipients with second doses at about 4 weeks or about 12 weeks were pooled, because spike-specific TCR depth and breadth did not differ between schedules. Vaccinee samples came from UK trials COV001 and COV002, including a single-blind randomized controlled phase 2/3 trial of AZD1222 (ChAdOx1 nCoV-19) in healthy adults. Trial participant PBMC samples were collected at day 0 and day 28 after the second dose for TCRbeta chain sequencing. The paper's findings and limits, for the study overall: CD4 TCRs associated with the vaccine covered the entire spike protein, and the dominant responses were in regions 160-218 and 743-854. Spike-specific TCR breadth and depth rose significantly after two AZD1222 doses compared with day 0 and with MenACWY recipients. Participants were mostly white British, with more females than males. The authors suggested clonal diversity may have been underestimated. In the small 56-69-year group, the increase in depth fell short of significance, most likely because of low power. Reportedly, close to half of the unique spike-specific TCRs recognized epitopes lying outside the regions that are mutated in the B.1.351 and B.1.1.7 variants. Conclusions about previously exposed vaccinees are limited because only six or seven AZD1222 recipients were SARS-CoV-2 seropositive at baseline. Because no day 14 peak-response samples were available, repertoires were characterized only after the peak T cell response.

The chain employs TRBV19 and TRBJ1-2, with 7 central nucleotides matching TRBD1. The source is an adult who received the AZD1222 COVID-19 vaccine. This material consisted of peripheral blood, taken 28 days after the second AZD1222 dose. The nucleotide sequence is TGTGCCAGTAGCGTGGACAGGATTAACTATGGCTACACCTTC. This gives the protein CASSVDRINYGYTF.